This entry is about one TCR beta chain. Germline V gene sequence: CDR1 SQVTM, CDR2 ANQGSEA. Between the trimmed V and J ends, which lost 7 bases and 5 bases, there was a span of 17 bases. This CDR3 spans 13 amino acids. The entry originates in a study of read filtering for tumor transcriptome and immune sequencing. The library was built from about 370 ng RNA with molecular barcoded adaptors for alpha/delta and beta/gamma chains. TCRdb itself ran the reads through MiXCR, one entry per CDR3 protein. The sample holds 90,000 to 95,000 distinct CDR3 sequences; 20% to 25% are singletons and the top ten take around 10%.

Specimen: a population of CD138-negative cells sorted from bone marrow. This sequence joins TRBV29-1 and TRBJ1-1; maybe TRBD1 (5 bases). This TCR was recovered from a donor at least 40 years old with multiple myeloma. The CDR3 DNA is TGCAGCGGGATCAACGGGGAGGGGACTGAAGCTTTCTTT. It is translated as CSGINGEGTEAFF. Full variable domain (outside the CDR3, taken from reference TRBV29-1 and TRBJ1-1): SAVISQKPSRDICQRGTSLTIQCQVDSQVTMMFWYRQQPGQSLTLIATANQGSEATYESGFVIDKFPISRPNLTFSTLTVSNMSPEDSSIYLCSGINGEGTEAFFGQGTRLTVV.